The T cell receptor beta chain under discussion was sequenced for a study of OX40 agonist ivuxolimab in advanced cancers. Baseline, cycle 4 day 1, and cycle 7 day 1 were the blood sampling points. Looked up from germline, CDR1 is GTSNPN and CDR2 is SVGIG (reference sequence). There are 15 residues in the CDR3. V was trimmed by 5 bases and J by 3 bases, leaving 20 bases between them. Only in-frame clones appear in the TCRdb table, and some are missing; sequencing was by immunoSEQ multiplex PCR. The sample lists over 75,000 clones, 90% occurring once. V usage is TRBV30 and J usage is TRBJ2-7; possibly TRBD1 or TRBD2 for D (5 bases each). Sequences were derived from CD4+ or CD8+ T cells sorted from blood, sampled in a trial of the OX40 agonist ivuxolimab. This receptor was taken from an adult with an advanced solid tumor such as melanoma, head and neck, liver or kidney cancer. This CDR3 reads CAWGPALGPGYEQYF. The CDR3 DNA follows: TGTGCCTGGGGGCCTGCCCTGGGACCCGGCTACGAGCAGTACTTC.